This TCR beta chain appears in the sequencing data of a study of glioma-infiltrating T cells. Regarding the study as a whole: Non-neoplastic patients had below-expected tissue-blood divergence, while all gliomas exceeded expectation. Very few CDR3 sequences were shared between tissue and blood.

The CDR3 sequence is 12 residues long. The V gene lost 3 bases and the J gene lost 2 bases, with 7 bases spanning the gap. Germline CDR1 reads SQVTM; CDR2 reads ANQGSEA. As regards this clonotype: Its target is unknown.

Using RNA template, CDR3s of TCR alpha and beta were amplified with iRepertoire arm-PCR. TCRdb fed the multiplex PCR reads into MiXCR, producing one record per CDR3 protein. The table records approximately 100,000 distinct CDR3 sequences, about 25% of them present only once. The sample consisted of glioma tissue, nonneoplastic brain tissue, or PBMCs (not recorded which). The chain carries TRBV29-1 and TRBJ2-5; no clear D. The clonotype comes from a human donor with low-grade glioma or glioblastoma, undergoing nonglioma brain surgery, or in good health (not recorded which). For the CDR3, the DNA is TGCAGCGTTGACAGAATACAAGAGACCCAGTACTTC. This encodes CSVDRIQETQYF.